This T cell receptor beta chain was sequenced for a study of T-cell reconstitution after alpha-beta-depleted transplantation in children. Preparation of the TCRbeta library used unique molecular identifiers. TCRdb analysed the PCR reads with MiXCR anew, one entry per CDR3 protein. The data show about 300,000 distinct CDR3 sequences, around 10% seen once. Worth noting for this clonotype: Its antigen is not identified. The CDR3 does not close with the conserved phenylalanine or tryptophan, likely indicating a read error.

The CDR3 length is 19 residues. J was trimmed by 0 bases and V by 8 bases; bases with no gene match: 14. Study-wide results and limits: Fresh T-cell production supplied most of the T-cell counts and diversity seen one year after transplant.

Sample: PBMCs, taken before TCRalphabeta/CD19-depleted stem cell transplant. This sequence joins TRBV6-7 and TRBJ1-5; 12 nucleotides agree with TRBD1. TRBV6-7 is filed as an ORF, its function uncertain. The clonotype was recovered from a boy younger than two with acute myeloid leukemia, due to receive a stem cell transplant. CDR3 nucleotides: TGTGCCAGCTGTTTTTGGCGGGGACAGGGGGCATATAGCAATCAGCCCCAGCATTTA. Encoded protein: CASCFWRGQGAYSNQPQHL.